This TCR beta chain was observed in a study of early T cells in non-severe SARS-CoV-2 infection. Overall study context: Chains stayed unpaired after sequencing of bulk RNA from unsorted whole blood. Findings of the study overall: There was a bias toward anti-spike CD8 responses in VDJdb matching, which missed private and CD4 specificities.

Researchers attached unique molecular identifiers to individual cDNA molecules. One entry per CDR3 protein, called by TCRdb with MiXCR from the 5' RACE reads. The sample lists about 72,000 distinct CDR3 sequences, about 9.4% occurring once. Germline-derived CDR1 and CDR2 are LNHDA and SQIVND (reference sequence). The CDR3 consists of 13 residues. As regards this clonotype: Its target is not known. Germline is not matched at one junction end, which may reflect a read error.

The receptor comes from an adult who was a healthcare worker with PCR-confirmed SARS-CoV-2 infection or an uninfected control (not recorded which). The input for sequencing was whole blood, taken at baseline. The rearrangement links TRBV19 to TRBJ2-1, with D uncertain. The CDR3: CASSPDGYNEQFF. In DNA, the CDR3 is TGCGCCAGTAGCCCGGACGGCTACAATGAGCAGTTCTTC.